This T cell receptor beta chain was sequenced in a study of T-cell reconstitution after alpha-beta-depleted transplantation in children. General study results and limits: Roughly two months post-transplant, alpha-beta T cells reportedly originated from several hundred graft clones that had expanded.

Unique molecular identifiers were used to barcode this TCRbeta library. From the PCR reads, TCRdb called clonotypes with MiXCR, one entry per CDR3 protein. In the table there are around 580,000 distinct CDR3 sequences, 23% of which are singletons. The CDR3 loop spans 14 amino acids. Germline V gene sequence: CDR1 MNHEY, CDR2 SVGEGT. V was cut by 11 bases and J by 1 base, with 17 bases left in between. This clonotype was recorded many times. What it recognizes is unknown. This TCR came from a boy in the first two years of life who had a stem cell transplant for acute myeloid leukemia, so the T cells may come from the graft donor. The material was PBMCs, mostly from graft donor cells, obtained 360 days after TCRalphabeta/CD19-depleted stem cell transplant. The chain joins TRBV6-2 or TRBV6-3 to TRBJ1-1; D might be TRBD1 (6 bases). The CDR3 is CASKSSTGNTEAFF. CDR3 coding DNA: TGTGCCTCGAAGAGCTCGACAGGGAACACTGAAGCTTTCTTT.